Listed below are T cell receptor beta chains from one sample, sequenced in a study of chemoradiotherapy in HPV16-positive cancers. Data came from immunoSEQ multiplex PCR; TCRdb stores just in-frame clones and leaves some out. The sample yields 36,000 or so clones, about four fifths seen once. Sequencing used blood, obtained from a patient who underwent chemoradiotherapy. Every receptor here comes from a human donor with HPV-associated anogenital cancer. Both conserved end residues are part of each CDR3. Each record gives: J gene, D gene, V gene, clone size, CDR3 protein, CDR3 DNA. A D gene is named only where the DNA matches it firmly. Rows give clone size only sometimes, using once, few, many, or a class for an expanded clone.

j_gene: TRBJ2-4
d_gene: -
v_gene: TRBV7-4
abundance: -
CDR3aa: CASSSQGCF
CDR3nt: TGTGCCAGCAGCTCACAGGGTTGCTTC

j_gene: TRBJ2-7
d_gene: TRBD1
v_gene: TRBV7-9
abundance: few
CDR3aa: CASSLAGGQGLEQYF
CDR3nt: TGTGCCAGCAGCTTAGCGGGCGGACAGGGGCTCGAGCAGTACTTC

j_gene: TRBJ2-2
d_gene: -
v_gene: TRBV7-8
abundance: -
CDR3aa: CASSYLWGENTGELFF
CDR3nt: TGTGCCAGCAGCTATCTTTGGGGGGAGAACACCGGGGAGCTGTTTTTT

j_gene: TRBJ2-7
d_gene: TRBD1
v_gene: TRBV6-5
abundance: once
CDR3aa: CASRSRDRLYEQYF
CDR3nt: TGTGCCAGCAGGAGCCGGGACAGACTCTACGAGCAGTACTTC

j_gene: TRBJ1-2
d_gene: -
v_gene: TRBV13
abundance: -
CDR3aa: CASSLEGANYGYTF
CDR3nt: TGTGCCAGCAGCTTAGAGGGGGCTAACTATGGCTACACCTTC

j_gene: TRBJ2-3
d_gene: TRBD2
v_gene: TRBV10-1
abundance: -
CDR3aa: CASREVYSGGNTDTQYF
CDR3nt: TGCGCCAGCAGGGAAGTATATAGCGGGGGGAACACAGATACGCAGTATTTT

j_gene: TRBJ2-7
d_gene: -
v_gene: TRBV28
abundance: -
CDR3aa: CASSSLGVSSYEQYF
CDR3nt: TGTGCCAGCAGTTCGCTGGGGGTGAGCTCCTACGAGCAGTACTTC

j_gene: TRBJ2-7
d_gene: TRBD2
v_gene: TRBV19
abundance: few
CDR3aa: CASSNGGNEQYF
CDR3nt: TGTGCCAGTAGTAACGGGGGGAACGAGCAGTACTTC

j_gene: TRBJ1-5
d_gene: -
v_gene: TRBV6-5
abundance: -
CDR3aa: CASSLDPSAHQPQHF
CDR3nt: TGTGCCAGCAGTCTTGACCCCTCGGCCCATCAGCCCCAGCATTTT